The rows below give T cell receptor beta chains drawn from one sample of a study of T cells in Graves' hyperthyroidism and ophthalmopathy. TCRdb reanalysed the multiplex PCR reads using MiXCR and keeps one entry per CDR3 protein. The table shows approximately 400,000 distinct CDR3 sequences, with 15% to 19% occurring only once. The material sequenced was blood. The receptors derive from a woman aged 18-35 years with Graves' hyperthyroidism. CDR3s include the opening cysteine and the closing phenylalanine or tryptophan.

CDR3aa: CASSPGGHYRETQYF; j_gene: TRBJ2-5; len: 15; v_gene: TRBV12-3/TRBV12-4
CDR3aa: CASSSSGTPQETQYF; j_gene: TRBJ2-5; len: 15; v_gene: TRBV6-1
CDR3aa: CATRPGGSYEQYF; j_gene: TRBJ2-7; len: 13; v_gene: TRBV7-7
CDR3aa: CSAQDQERTRYTDTQYF; j_gene: TRBJ2-3; len: 17; v_gene: TRBV20-1
CDR3aa: CASSPTGTQETQYF; j_gene: TRBJ2-5; len: 14; v_gene: TRBV9
CDR3aa: CASSLTPGLQETQYF; j_gene: TRBJ2-5; len: 15; v_gene: TRBV7-3
CDR3aa: CATGQGSTDTQYF; j_gene: TRBJ2-3; len: 13; v_gene: TRBV10-3
CDR3aa: CASSHAGGGRLGELFF; j_gene: TRBJ2-2; len: 16; v_gene: TRBV3-1
CDR3aa: CASSVVGGEQFF; j_gene: TRBJ2-1; len: 12; v_gene: TRBV9
CDR3aa: CSVEPAGGTYNEQFF; j_gene: TRBJ2-1; len: 15; v_gene: TRBV20-1
CDR3aa: CASRIGQSNQPQHF; j_gene: TRBJ1-5; len: 14; v_gene: TRBV19
CDR3aa: CASSYRGEDSPLHF; j_gene: TRBJ1-6; len: 14; v_gene: TRBV6-6
CDR3aa: CASSQVQIQETQYF; j_gene: TRBJ2-5; len: 14; v_gene: TRBV14
CDR3aa: CASSYSVRATNYGYTF; j_gene: TRBJ1-2; len: 16; v_gene: TRBV6-6
CDR3aa: CASSDPGQGTSEQYF; j_gene: TRBJ2-7; len: 15; v_gene: TRBV6-2/TRBV6-3
CDR3aa: CASSLGRAGDYGYTF; j_gene: TRBJ1-2; len: 15; v_gene: TRBV5-5
CDR3aa: CASRFPGLTEAFF; j_gene: TRBJ1-1; len: 13; v_gene: TRBV5-1
CDR3aa: CASSQTLNQPQHF; j_gene: TRBJ1-5; len: 13; v_gene: TRBV12-3/TRBV12-4
CDR3aa: CASSPGTSGSYNEQFF; j_gene: TRBJ2-1; len: 16; v_gene: TRBV7-2
CDR3aa: CASSFGGDGYTF; j_gene: TRBJ1-2; len: 12; v_gene: TRBV12-3/TRBV12-4
CDR3aa: CASSARANDRASPLHF; j_gene: TRBJ1-6; len: 16; v_gene: TRBV7-2
CDR3aa: CASSFSGTSGSGELFF; j_gene: TRBJ2-2; len: 16; v_gene: TRBV6-1
CDR3aa: CSAARTEKLFF; j_gene: TRBJ1-4; len: 11; v_gene: TRBV20-1
CDR3aa: CASSYRGGDEQFF; j_gene: TRBJ2-1; len: 13; v_gene: TRBV6-6
CDR3aa: CASTLEAAAGNYGYTF; j_gene: TRBJ1-2; len: 16; v_gene: TRBV19
CDR3aa: CALGQGREKLFF; j_gene: TRBJ1-4; len: 12; v_gene: TRBV30
CDR3aa: CASREKNRGFGYGYTF; j_gene: TRBJ1-2; len: 16; v_gene: TRBV6-1
CDR3aa: CASIRSSYNSPLHF; j_gene: TRBJ1-6; len: 14; v_gene: TRBV6-1
CDR3aa: CSVKDAYGELFF; j_gene: TRBJ2-2; len: 12; v_gene: TRBV29-1
CDR3aa: CSARAPGTSSETQYF; j_gene: TRBJ2-5; len: 15; v_gene: TRBV20-1
CDR3aa: CASRLDRHTGELFF; j_gene: TRBJ2-2; len: 14; v_gene: TRBV12-3/TRBV12-4
CDR3aa: CASSLVATSGSTDTQYF; j_gene: TRBJ2-3; len: 17; v_gene: TRBV12-3/TRBV12-4
CDR3aa: CASSQDPGDGYTF; j_gene: TRBJ1-2; len: 13; v_gene: TRBV4-1
CDR3aa: CASSLGGAKTEAFF; j_gene: TRBJ1-1; len: 14; v_gene: TRBV11-3
CDR3aa: CASRTGRQGATEAFF; j_gene: TRBJ1-1; len: 15; v_gene: TRBV7-8
CDR3aa: CASSWTGTKSSGNTIYF; j_gene: TRBJ1-3; len: 17; v_gene: TRBV6-1
CDR3aa: CASSHRGDRVEEKLFF; j_gene: TRBJ1-4; len: 16; v_gene: TRBV4-1
CDR3aa: CASSLGGVGGLSYGYTF; j_gene: TRBJ1-2; len: 17; v_gene: TRBV5-5
CDR3aa: CSATPGQGGYGYTF; j_gene: TRBJ1-2; len: 14; v_gene: TRBV20-1
CDR3aa: CSARDPFKGTNTEAFF; j_gene: TRBJ1-1; len: 16; v_gene: TRBV20-1
CDR3aa: CASSFSRDGYTF; j_gene: TRBJ1-2; len: 12; v_gene: TRBV7-2
CDR3aa: CASSHWTKADTQYF; j_gene: TRBJ2-3; len: 14; v_gene: TRBV3-1
CDR3aa: CASSLPGLAGISYEQYF; j_gene: TRBJ2-7; len: 17; v_gene: TRBV28
CDR3aa: CAWSVDPLTSHEQFF; j_gene: TRBJ2-1; len: 15; v_gene: TRBV30
CDR3aa: CSAVSGGTVMTQYF; j_gene: TRBJ2-5; len: 14; v_gene: TRBV29-1
CDR3aa: CASSASQRVTGELFF; j_gene: TRBJ2-2; len: 15; v_gene: TRBV9
CDR3aa: CASSLAPGLAGPYEQYF; j_gene: TRBJ2-7; len: 17; v_gene: TRBV7-9
CDR3aa: CASSQDSDEQYF; j_gene: TRBJ2-7; len: 12; v_gene: TRBV3-1
CDR3aa: CSAGGPGGGGWNNEQFF; j_gene: TRBJ2-1; len: 17; v_gene: TRBV20-1
CDR3aa: CASGLFPSWNTEAFF; j_gene: TRBJ1-1; len: 15; v_gene: TRBV12-5